The clone carrying this TCR beta chain was found a few times. Its antigen is as yet unknown. This record comes from a study of CD8 T cells in ankylosing spondylitis. Findings of the study overall: Matched synovial fluid from ankylosing spondylitis patients was reported to be enriched for disease-linked clones. In peripheral blood, disease-linked CD8+ clones occurred at relatively low frequencies.

This CDR3 spans 17 amino acids. With 0 bases removed from V and 6 bases from J, the gap between germline ends came to 18 bases. CDR1 and CDR2 (germline): SGHRS, YFSETQ. In TCRdb, the 5' RACE reads were re-called with MiXCR into one record per CDR3 protein. The table includes 200,000 to 300,000 distinct CDR3 sequences, around 9.1% detected once. The sample taken for sequencing was blood, either unsorted or a sorted T cell fraction (not recorded which). V gene TRBV5-1 combines with J gene TRBJ2-2, with D possibly being TRBD1 or TRBD2 (5 bases each). The clonotype was recovered from a male donor with ankylosing spondylitis or in good health (not recorded which). The CDR3 DNA is TGCGCCAGCAGCTTGGTGCCCGGGGCAGTCCTGGCCGGGGAGCTGTTTTTT. Translation gives CASSLVPGAVLAGELFF. Supplemented by reference TRBV5-1 and TRBJ2-2, the full variable domain reads KAGVTQTPRYLIKTRGQQVTLSCSPISGHRSVSWYQQTPGQGLQFLFEYFSETQRNKGNFPGRFSGRQFSNSRSEMNVSTLELGDSALYLCASSLVPGAVLAGELFFGEGSRLTVL.